These T cell receptor beta chains were read from a single sample in a study of low-dose radiotherapy and immunotherapy resistance in tumors. In TCRdb, the reads were re-called with MiXCR into one record per CDR3 protein. The data contain 59,000 or so distinct CDR3 sequences, around a quarter of them seen just once; the ten biggest clones take up 6% to 7%. The source was PBMCs, collected before treatment. Receptor source: a male donor with rectosigmoid adenocarcinoma. The CDR3 runs from the conserved cysteine through the conserved F or W. Each record gives: V gene, D gene, clone size, J gene, CDR3 DNA, CDR3 protein. A D gene is named only where the DNA matches it firmly. A row's size may be missing; if present it is once, few, many or a size class.

TRBV28	TRBD2	many	TRBJ2-1	TGTGCCAGCAGTTTGACTTCTAGGGCGGGGGGGCTTGAGTTCTTC	CASSLTSRAGGLEFF
TRBV28	-	many	TRBJ2-3	TGTGCCAGCCTACCGGCGGGGGACATGGCGTACGGAGATACGCAGTATTTT	CASLPAGDMAYGDTQYF
TRBV19	-	many	TRBJ2-3	TGTGCCAGTAGTTCGCGACAGGCTAGCACAGATACGCAGTATTTT	CASSSRQASTDTQYF
TRBV20-1	-	-	TRBJ2-5	TGCAGTGCTAGGGGGGGCCCGTACCAAGAGACCCAGTACTTC	CSARGGPYQETQYF
TRBV2	TRBD1	-	TRBJ2-4	TGTGCCAGCAGTGACAGGACAGGTCCGCTAGCCAAAAACATTCAGTACTTC	CASSDRTGPLAKNIQYF
TRBV5-1	-	many	TRBJ1-1	TGCGCCAGCAGCTTGGACGGGCCGCGGGACACTGAAGCTTTCTTT	CASSLDGPRDTEAFF
TRBV12-3/TRBV12-4	-	-	TRBJ1-2	TGTGCCAGCAGCCCCGCGGGGAGTGGCTACACCTTC	CASSPAGSGYTF
TRBV3-1	-	few	TRBJ1-1	TGTGCCAGCAGCCAAGGACTGCTGAACACTGAAGCTTTCTTT	CASSQGLLNTEAFF
TRBV5-1	TRBD1	many	TRBJ1-5	TGCGCCAGCAGCTTGGGGACAGGGGGCGTCCAGCCCCAGCATTTT	CASSLGTGGVQPQHF
TRBV29-1	TRBD1	many	TRBJ2-6	TGCAGCGTGCGGACAGGGGGCGCTGGGGGGGCCAACGTCCTGACTTTC	CSVRTGGAGGANVLTF
TRBV7-9	TRBD2	many	TRBJ2-1	TGTGCCAGCAGCTCCTCCGAGAGCGGGAGCGGGAATGAGCAGTTCTTC	CASSSSESGSGNEQFF
TRBV6-6	-	-	TRBJ2-7	TGTGCCAGCAGAACGCCGGGGGCTAGCTACGAGCAGTACTTC	CASRTPGASYEQYF
TRBV5-1	TRBD1	many	TRBJ2-7	TGCGCCAGCAGCCGAAACAGGGGCCCCTACGAGCAGTACTTC	CASSRNRGPYEQYF
TRBV2	-	few	TRBJ2-2	TGTGCCAGCAGTGATCGCAGGGTGAACACCGGGGAGCTGTTTTTT	CASSDRRVNTGELFF
TRBV20-1	-	many	TRBJ2-1	TGCAGTGTGGCACTGGGGCTCGGTTCAGAGCAGTTCTTC	CSVALGLGSEQFF
TRBV7-2	-	many	TRBJ1-1	TGTGCCAGCAGCCTCAGACAGGTCAGCATGAACACTGAAGCTTTCTTT	CASSLRQVSMNTEAFF
TRBV6-5	TRBD1	many	TRBJ2-7	TGTGCCAGCAGCCTCGGGACAGCGCCCTACGAGCAGTACTTC	CASSLGTAPYEQYF
TRBV30	-	many	TRBJ2-3	TGTGCCTGGAGTGTTCGACTCTCAGATACGCAGTATTTT	CAWSVRLSDTQYF
TRBV10-2	TRBD2	many	TRBJ2-1	TGCGCCAGCATGCTTAGCGGGGGGGCACCATACAATGAGCAGTTCTTC	CASMLSGGAPYNEQFF
TRBV28	TRBD1	many	TRBJ1-2	TGTGCCAGCAGTCCAGGGGACAGGGTAAACTATGGCTACACCTTC	CASSPGDRVNYGYTF
TRBV5-1	-	many	TRBJ2-3	TGTGCCAGCAGCTCCAGGGGAGGCACAGATACGCAGTATTTT	CASSSRGGTDTQYF
TRBV28	-	many	TRBJ2-1	TGTGCCAGCAGTTTGGGAGAAGGGCAGTTCTTC	CASSLGEGQFF
TRBV29-1	-	-	TRBJ2-5	TGCAGCGTTGAACCATCCCAAGGGGAGACCCAGTACTTC	CSVEPSQGETQYF
TRBV24-1	TRBD1	many	TRBJ2-1	TGTGCCACCAGTGATGGGGGGACAGGGAATCACAATGAGCAGTTCTTC	CATSDGGTGNHNEQFF
TRBV6-1	TRBD2	many	TRBJ2-3	TGTGCCAGCAGTGAAGCCATGGTGCGGGGGGCGGGCACAGATACGCAGTATTTT	CASSEAMVRGAGTDTQYF
TRBV7-2	-	many	TRBJ2-1	TGTGCCAGCAGCTTAGCGGGTCGGGAGCAGTTCTTC	CASSLAGREQFF
TRBV29-1	-	-	TRBJ2-3	TGCTGCGTCGGGCTAAGCACAGATATGCAGTATTTT	CCVGLSTDMQYF
TRBV18	-	many	TRBJ2-3	TGTGCCAGCTCACCCTCCGGGCCGCCAGATACGCAGTATTTT	CASSPSGPPDTQYF
TRBV12-3/TRBV12-4	TRBD2	-	TRBJ2-7	TGTGCCAGCAGTCGAATAGCGGGACCGTACGAGCAGTACTTC	CASSRIAGPYEQYF
TRBV12-3/TRBV12-4	-	many	TRBJ2-3	TGTGCCAGCAGTTTAGAACTGAATGGGGGAGGAGATACGCAGTATTTT	CASSLELNGGGDTQYF
TRBV5-1	-	many	TRBJ2-5	TGCGCCAGCAGCTTGTTGGAGGGGGAAGAGACCCAGTACTTC	CASSLLEGEETQYF
TRBV3-1	-	many	TRBJ1-4	TGTGCCAGCAGCCCCGGGGACACCAGTAATGAAAAACTGTTTTTT	CASSPGDTSNEKLFF
TRBV6-6	-	many	TRBJ1-2	TGTGCCAGCAGTTATGATCCAGACTATGGCTACACCTTC	CASSYDPDYGYTF
TRBV5-1	-	-	TRBJ2-3	TGCGCCAGCAGCTTAGGGGGGGCGCCGAAAGATACGCAGTATTTT	CASSLGGAPKDTQYF
TRBV12-3/TRBV12-4	-	many	TRBJ2-4	TGTGCCAGCAGTTTAGGGAACGGTATATACATTCAGTACTTC	CASSLGNGIYIQYF
TRBV18	TRBD2	-	TRBJ2-1	TGTGCCAGCTCACCACCTAGCGGGGACTCCTACAATGAGCAGTTCTTC	CASSPPSGDSYNEQFF
TRBV6-2/TRBV6-3	TRBD1	medium-sized	TRBJ2-3	TGTGCCAGCAGTATAGGGGGCTATGCCACAGATACGCAGTATTTT	CASSIGGYATDTQYF
TRBV6-2/TRBV6-3	-	many	TRBJ1-1	TGTGCCAGCAGGGGGGTTATCACTGAAGCTTTCTTT	CASRGVITEAFF
TRBV24-1	-	many	TRBJ2-7	TGTGCCACCAGTGTTGATGGGGCTGACGAGCAGTACTTC	CATSVDGADEQYF
TRBV7-2	-	many	TRBJ1-5	TGTGCCAGCAGCTTTGGGGTCTTCAGCAATCAGCCCCAGCATTTT	CASSFGVFSNQPQHF
TRBV30	-	-	TRBJ1-2	TGTGCCTGGAGCGCCACAACAGGGCAAGGCTACACCTTC	CAWSATTGQGYTF
TRBV10-1	TRBD1	many	TRBJ2-2	TGCGCCAGCACGGGACAGGGGGCCGGGGAGCTGTTTTTT	CASTGQGAGELFF
TRBV28	TRBD2	-	TRBJ2-1	TGTGCCAGCAGTTTTAATCTGGCGGGGGGATACAATGAGCAGTTCTTC	CASSFNLAGGYNEQFF
TRBV29-1	TRBD2	many	TRBJ2-5	TGCAGCGTTGAAGCGGCTAGCGGGGGCGAGACCCAGTACTTC	CSVEAASGGETQYF
TRBV5-1	TRBD1	-	TRBJ2-2	TGCGCCAGTAGTGGACAGGGGAGGCCCGGGGAGCTGTTTTTT	CASSGQGRPGELFF
TRBV10-3	TRBD2	-	TRBJ2-3	TGTGCCACCGGGACTAGCGGGAGTCAAGATACGCAGTATTTT	CATGTSGSQDTQYF
TRBV7-8	-	many	TRBJ2-7	TGTGCCAGCAGCTTAGCGCGGGGCCGTGGGGTAGGCGAGCAGTACTTC	CASSLARGRGVGEQYF
TRBV28	-	-	TRBJ2-5	TGTGCCAGCAGTATACCAAAAGAGACCCAGTACTTC	CASSIPKETQYF
TRBV6-2/TRBV6-3	-	-	TRBJ2-2	TGTGCCAGCAGATCCGGGGGCTCCGGGGAGCTGTTTTTT	CASRSGGSGELFF
TRBV20-1	-	-	TRBJ2-6	TGCAGTGCCCCCGGCGTTGACGGGGCCAACGTCCTGACTTTC	CSAPGVDGANVLTF
TRBV3-1	TRBD2	-	TRBJ2-7	TGTGCCAGCAGCCCCGGACTAGCGGGTTACAACGAGCAGTACTTC	CASSPGLAGYNEQYF
TRBV20-1	-	many	TRBJ1-2	TGCAGTGCTAGAGTCGGGGAAGCTAACTATGGCTACACCTTC	CSARVGEANYGYTF
TRBV25-1	-	-	TRBJ1-5	TGTGCCAGCAGTTTCTCGGGTAAGAGCAATCAGCCCCAGCTTTTT	CASSFSGKSNQPQLF
TRBV6-2/TRBV6-3	-	many	TRBJ2-1	TGTGCCATTCGAATTGGACAGCCTCAAGTCAATGAGCAGTTCTTC	CAIRIGQPQVNEQFF
TRBV7-9	-	many	TRBJ1-1	TGTGCCAGCAGCTACGATCACGATAAAAACACTGAAGCTTTCTTT	CASSYDHDKNTEAFF